The 5 T cell receptor beta chains presented below share a single source sample, sequenced in a study of blood T cell repertoires in COVID-19 (dated by TCRdb to 2018 to 2021). Library method: the immunoSEQ multiplex PCR assay. The clones in this table, taken by TCRdb from immuneACCESS, are in-frame only. Not every clone is retained; where verified, under half of the shortfall comes from an unresolved V gene, and the cause of the rest is unknown. The sample profile shows more than 150,000 clones; 70% to 90% of them were found once. The top ten clonotypes cover around 2.7% of the sample. Material for sequencing was peripheral blood. These receptors came from a man aged 35 to 55 with active or convalescent COVID-19.

This clone appeared once. The V and J genes are TRBV7-8 and TRBJ2-1; 7 bases match TRBD1. V trimming: 2 bases; J trimming: 4 bases; junction bases outside the gene matches: 5. This CDR3 contains 15 residues. CDR1 and CDR2 (germline): SGHVS, FQNEAQ. The CDR3 nucleotides read TGTGCCAGCAGCTTACTTTCAGGGGGATACAATGAGCAGTTCTTC. It encodes CASSLLSGGYNEQFF.

This chain uses TRBV19 with TRBJ1-4; D call uncertain. The CDR3 covers 15 residues. Per the germline V gene, CDR1 is LNHDA and CDR2 is SQIVND (reference sequence). Trimming stripped 2 bases from V and 0 bases from J, with 7 bases between. The CDR3 spells CASSITRATNEKLFF. Here the CDR3 DNA reads TGTGCCAGTAGTATAACGCGAGCAACTAATGAAAAACTGTTTTTT.

The chain carries TRBV9 and TRBJ1-2, with D possibly TRBD1 on 5 matching bases. The CDR3 is made up of 13 amino acids. CDR1 is SGDLS and CDR2 is YYNGEE in the germline V gene. Trimming left V 1 base short and J 6 bases short, with 10 bases between. The chain's CDR3 is CASSVTTGHGYTF. DNA for the CDR3: TGTGCCAGCAGCGTAACCACAGGTCATGGCTACACCTTC.

The rearrangement joins TRBV19 to TRBJ2-1; 10 nucleotides match TRBD2. Trimming took 5 bases from V and 7 from J; bases not matched to a gene: 11. The CDR3 covers 16 residues. Germline CDR1 LNHDA, CDR2 SQIVND (reference sequence). The CDR3 region is CASSGITGTSVNEQFF. CDR3 in DNA: TGTGCCAGTAGTGGGATAACCGGGACTAGCGTTAATGAGCAGTTCTTC.

The chain uses TRBV7-2 and TRBJ1-2; no definite D call. The CDR3 consists of 15 residues. CDR1 SGHTA and CDR2 FQGNSA come from the germline V gene. V shed 0 bases and J shed 6 bases, with 14 bases lying between them. DNA for the CDR3: TGTGCCAGCAGCTTAGCGTACAGCGGAGGCCATGGCTACACCTTC. Translating gives CASSLAYSGGHGYTF.